This T cell receptor beta chain originates from a study of T-cell reconstitution after alpha-beta-depleted transplantation in children. Study-level findings and limits: A year post-transplant, T-cell counts and diversity derived mostly from newly produced T cells.

The sample holds a few counts of this clonotype. Its antigen is unknown. Unique molecular identifiers were incorporated into the prepared TCRbeta library. TCRdb passed the PCR reads through MiXCR, listing each CDR3 protein once. The sample contains roughly 120,000 distinct CDR3 sequences, 23% of which appear only once. Material: PBMCs, mostly from graft donor cells, obtained 180 days after TCRalphabeta/CD19-depleted stem cell transplant. This TCR was sampled from a male patient aged 2 to 9 who had a stem cell transplant for chronic granulomatous disease, so the T cells may come from the graft donor.

CDR3 in amino acids: CASSPRFGPNEQFF. The CDR3 nucleotides read TGTGCCAGCAGCCCCCGATTCGGCCCCAATGAGCAGTTCTTC. The J gene is TRBJ2-1, the V gene TRBV9; no clear D. Trimming pared 4 bases from V and 6 bases from J, leaving 14 bases between. Germline lookup yields CDR1 SGDLS and CDR2 YYNGEE. This CDR3 contains 14 residues.